A single sample gave rise to the 5 T cell receptor beta chains below, sequenced in a study of blood T cell repertoires in COVID-19. Using immunoSEQ multiplex PCR, the repertoire was profiled, and TCRdb retains in-frame clones only, with some absent. This sample carries 140,000 to 150,000 clones, more than 75% of them seen once, and the ten largest clones take around 15%. Source material: peripheral blood. All receptors come from a human donor with acute or convalescent COVID-19. The donor label of this sample is uncertain.

This chain links TRBV5-1 with TRBJ1-1; D is unclear. Trimming shortened V by 8 bases and J by 1 base, and 6 bases separated the two germline ends. Per the germline V gene, CDR1 is SGHRS and CDR2 is YFSETQ. The CDR3 is 11 residues long. The CDR3 nucleotides read TGCGCCAGTACAGAGAACACTGAAGCTTTCTTT. It codes for CASTENTEAFF.

The V call is TRBV10-2, the J call TRBJ2-7; tentative D call: TRBD2 (6 bases). Germline CDR1 and CDR2: WSHSY and SAAADI. This CDR3 is 13 amino acids long. V was trimmed by 6 bases and J by 3 bases, leaving 12 bases between them. CDR3 protein: CASRDAGNYEQYF. The DNA of the CDR3 is TGCGCCAGCAGGGACGCGGGGAACTACGAGCAGTACTTC.

The V call is TRBV7-9, the J call TRBJ1-1, with 7 nucleotides matching TRBD1. CDR3 length equals 14 residues. The junction had 5 bases not matched to a gene; V was cut back by 5 bases and J by 2 bases. Germline V lookup: CDR1 SEHNR, CDR2 FQNEAQ (reference sequence). The CDR3 here is CASSRQGLNTEAFF. For the CDR3, the DNA is TGTGCCAGCAGCCGACAGGGACTTAACACTGAAGCTTTCTTT. Drawing the rest from reference TRBV7-9 and TRBJ1-1, the complete variable domain is DTGVSQNPRHKITKRGQNVTFRCDPISEHNRLYWYRQTLGQGPEFLTYFQNEAQLEKSRLLSDRFSAERPKGSFSTLEIQRTEQGDSAMYLCASSRQGLNTEAFFGQGTRLTVV.

The V gene is TRBV14, the J gene TRBJ1-6; no reliable D call. CDR3 size: 14 residues. V shed 4 bases and J shed 2 bases, with 6 bases lying between them. Germline values: CDR1 SGHDN, CDR2 FVKESK. The CDR3 protein is CASSPLTYNSPLHF. The DNA of the CDR3 is TGTGCCAGCAGCCCCCTTACCTATAATTCACCCCTCCACTTT.

The gene calls are TRBV3-1 (or the pseudogene TRBV3-2) and TRBJ1-5; 10 bases agree with TRBD1. J gave up 1 base and V 6 bases, and 9 bases lay outside the gene matches. Germline CDR1 is LGHDT and CDR2 is YNNKEL (reference sequence). This CDR3 has 17 amino acids. CDR3 residues: CASSLGTGAFSNQPQHF. CDR3 DNA: TGTGCCAGCAGTCTAGGGACAGGGGCGTTCAGCAATCAGCCCCAGCATTTT.